The entry below describes one TCR beta chain. The data originate from a study of regulatory T cells in long-lasting Graves disease. Looked up from germline, CDR1 is DFQATT and CDR2 is SNEGSKA (reference sequence). This CDR3 contains 15 residues. The germline V and J ends were trimmed by 5 bases and 5 bases, with 19 bases remaining between them. Arm-PCR of CDR3 regions with iRepertoire HTBI primers generated TCR beta libraries. A single record per CDR3 protein comes from TCRdb applying MiXCR to the multiplex PCR reads. The table lists about 310,000 distinct CDR3 sequences, approximately 20% of them singletons. The time point: persistent/refractory GD, antithyroid drugs over 5 years with positive TRAb. Making the TCR library involved RNA that had been extracted from PBMCs.

V gene TRBV20-1 combines with J gene TRBJ2-1; tentatively, D is TRBD1 (6 bases). The material sequenced was peripheral blood mononuclear cells (PBMCs), taken when the disease was refractory, from a patient treated with antithyroid drugs. This receptor was obtained from a female donor with Graves disease. Here the CDR3 reads CSAGATGRPDNEQFF. The CDR3 DNA follows: TGCAGTGCTGGCGCAACAGGGCGCCCCGACAATGAGCAGTTCTTC.